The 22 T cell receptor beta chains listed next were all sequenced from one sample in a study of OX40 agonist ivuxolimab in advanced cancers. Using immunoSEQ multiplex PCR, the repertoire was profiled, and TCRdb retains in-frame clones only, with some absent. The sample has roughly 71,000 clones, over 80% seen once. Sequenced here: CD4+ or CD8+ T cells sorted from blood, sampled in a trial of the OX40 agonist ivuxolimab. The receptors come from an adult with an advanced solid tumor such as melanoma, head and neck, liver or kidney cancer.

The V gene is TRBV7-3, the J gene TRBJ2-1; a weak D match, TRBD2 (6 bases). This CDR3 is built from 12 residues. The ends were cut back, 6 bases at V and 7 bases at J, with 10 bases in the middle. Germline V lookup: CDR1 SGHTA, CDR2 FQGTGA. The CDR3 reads CASSSGGNEQFF. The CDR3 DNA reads TGTGCCAGCAGTTCCGGAGGGAATGAGCAGTTCTTC.

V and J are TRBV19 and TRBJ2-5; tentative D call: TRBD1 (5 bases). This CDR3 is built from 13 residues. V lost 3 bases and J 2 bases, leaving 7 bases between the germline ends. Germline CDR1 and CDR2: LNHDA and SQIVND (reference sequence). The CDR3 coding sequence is TGTGCCAGTAGTATGCGGACACAAGAGACCCAGTACTTC. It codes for CASSMRTQETQYF.

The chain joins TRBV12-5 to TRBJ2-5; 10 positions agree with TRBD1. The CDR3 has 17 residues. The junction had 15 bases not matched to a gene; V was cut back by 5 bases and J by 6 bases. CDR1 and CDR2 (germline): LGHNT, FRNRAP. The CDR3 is CASGLAITTGGRQTQYF. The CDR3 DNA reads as TGTGCTAGTGGTCTAGCCATTACGACAGGGGGCAGGCAGACCCAGTACTTC.

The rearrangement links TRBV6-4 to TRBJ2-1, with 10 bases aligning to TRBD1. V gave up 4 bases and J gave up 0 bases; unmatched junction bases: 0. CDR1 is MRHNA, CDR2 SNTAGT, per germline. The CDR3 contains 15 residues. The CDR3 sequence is CASSGTGGSYNEQFF. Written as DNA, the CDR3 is TGTGCCAGCAGTGGGACAGGGGGCTCCTACAATGAGCAGTTCTTC.

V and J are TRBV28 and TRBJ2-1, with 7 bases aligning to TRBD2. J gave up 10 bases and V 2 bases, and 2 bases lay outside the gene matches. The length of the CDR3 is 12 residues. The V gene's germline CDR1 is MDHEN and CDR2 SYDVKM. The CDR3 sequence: CASSLAGDEQFF. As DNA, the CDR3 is TGTGCCAGCAGTTTAGCGGGAGACGAGCAGTTCTTC.

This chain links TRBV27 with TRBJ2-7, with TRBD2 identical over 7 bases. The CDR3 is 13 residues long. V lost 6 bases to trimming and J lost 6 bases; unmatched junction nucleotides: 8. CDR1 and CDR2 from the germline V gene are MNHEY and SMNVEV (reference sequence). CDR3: CASSPDGGSEQYF. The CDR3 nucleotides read TGTGCCAGCAGCCCCGACGGGGGGTCCGAGCAGTACTTC.

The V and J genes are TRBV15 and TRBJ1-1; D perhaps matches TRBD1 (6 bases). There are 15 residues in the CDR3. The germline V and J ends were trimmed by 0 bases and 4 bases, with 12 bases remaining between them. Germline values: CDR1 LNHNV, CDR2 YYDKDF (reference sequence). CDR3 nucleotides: TGTGCCACCAGCAGAGATGGCAGGGGAGGCACTGAAGCTTTCTTT. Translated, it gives CATSRDGRGGTEAFF.

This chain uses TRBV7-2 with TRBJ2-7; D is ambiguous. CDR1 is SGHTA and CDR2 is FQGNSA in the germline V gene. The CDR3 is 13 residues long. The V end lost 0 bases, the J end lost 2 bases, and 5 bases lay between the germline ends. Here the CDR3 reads CASSLADAYEQYF. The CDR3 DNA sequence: TGTGCCAGCAGCTTAGCAGACGCCTACGAGCAGTACTTC.

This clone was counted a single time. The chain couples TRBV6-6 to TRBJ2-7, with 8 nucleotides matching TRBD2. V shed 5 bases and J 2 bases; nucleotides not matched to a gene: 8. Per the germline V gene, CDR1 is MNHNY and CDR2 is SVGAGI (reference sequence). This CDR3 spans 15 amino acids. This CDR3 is CASSKQREFPYEQYF. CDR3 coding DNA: TGTGCCAGCAGTAAGCAGCGGGAGTTTCCCTACGAGCAGTACTTC.

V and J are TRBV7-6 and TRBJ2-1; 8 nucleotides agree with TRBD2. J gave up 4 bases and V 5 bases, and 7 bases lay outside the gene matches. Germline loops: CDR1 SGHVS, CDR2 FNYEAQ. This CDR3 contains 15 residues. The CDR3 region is CASSILTSGYNEQFF. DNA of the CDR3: TGTGCCAGCAGCATACTAACTAGCGGTTACAATGAGCAGTTCTTC.

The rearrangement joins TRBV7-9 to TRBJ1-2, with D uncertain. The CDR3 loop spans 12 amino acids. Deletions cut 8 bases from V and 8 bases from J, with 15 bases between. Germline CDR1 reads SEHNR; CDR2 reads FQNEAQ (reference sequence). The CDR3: CASVRAPDGYTF. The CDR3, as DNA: TGTGCCAGCGTCCGAGCCCCCGACGGCTACACCTTC.

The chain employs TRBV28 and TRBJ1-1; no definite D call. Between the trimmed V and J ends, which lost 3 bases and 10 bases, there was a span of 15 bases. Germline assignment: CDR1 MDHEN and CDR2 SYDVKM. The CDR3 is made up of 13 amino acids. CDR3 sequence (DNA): TGTGCCAGCAGTTTGGGGATAAGGCTCGGAGCTTTCTTT. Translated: CASSLGIRLGAFF.

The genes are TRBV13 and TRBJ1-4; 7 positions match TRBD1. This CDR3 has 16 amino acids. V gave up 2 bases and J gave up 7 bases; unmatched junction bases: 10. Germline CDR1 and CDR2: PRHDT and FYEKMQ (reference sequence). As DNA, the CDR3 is TGTGCCAGCAGCTTACAAGTTGACAGGGAGAGTGAAAAACTGTTTTTT. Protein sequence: CASSLQVDRESEKLFF.

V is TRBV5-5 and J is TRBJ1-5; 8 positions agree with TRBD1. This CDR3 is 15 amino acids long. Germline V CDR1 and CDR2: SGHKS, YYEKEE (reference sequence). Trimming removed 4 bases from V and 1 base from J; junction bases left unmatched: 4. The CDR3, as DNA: TGTGCCAGCAGCAGGACAGGGTCCAGCAATCAGCCCCAGCATTTT. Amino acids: CASSRTGSSNQPQHF.

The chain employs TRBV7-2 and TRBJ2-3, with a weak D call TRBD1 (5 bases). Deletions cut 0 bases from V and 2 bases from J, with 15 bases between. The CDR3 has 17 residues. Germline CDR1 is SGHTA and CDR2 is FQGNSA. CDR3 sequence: CASSLATAFTLTDTQYF. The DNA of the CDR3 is TGTGCCAGCAGCTTAGCGACAGCCTTCACCCTCACAGATACGCAGTATTTT.

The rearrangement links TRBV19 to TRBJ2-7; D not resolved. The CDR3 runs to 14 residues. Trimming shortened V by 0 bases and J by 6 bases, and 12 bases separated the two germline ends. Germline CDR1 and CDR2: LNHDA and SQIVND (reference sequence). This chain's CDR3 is CASSIDFAATEQYF. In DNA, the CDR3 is TGTGCCAGTAGTATAGATTTCGCAGCAACCGAGCAGTACTTC.

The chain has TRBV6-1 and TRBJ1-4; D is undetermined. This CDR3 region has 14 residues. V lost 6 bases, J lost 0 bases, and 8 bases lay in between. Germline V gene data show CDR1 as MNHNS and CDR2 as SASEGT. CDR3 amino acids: CASSKRATNEKLFF. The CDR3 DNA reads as TGTGCCAGCAGCAAAAGAGCAACTAATGAAAAACTGTTTTTT.

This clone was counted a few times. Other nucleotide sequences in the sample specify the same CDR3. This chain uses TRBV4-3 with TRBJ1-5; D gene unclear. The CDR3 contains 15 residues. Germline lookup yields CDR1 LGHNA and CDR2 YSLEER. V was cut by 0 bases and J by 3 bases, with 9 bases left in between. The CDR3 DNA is TGCGCCAGCAGCCAAGATCGTCTGAACAATCAGCCCCAGCATTTT. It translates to CASSQDRLNNQPQHF.

In DNA form, the CDR3 reads TGTGCCAGCAGCTTGGGGCGGGGACCCCTCTACGAGCAGTACTTC. Translated, it gives CASSLGRGPLYEQYF. This chain links TRBV11-2 with TRBJ2-5; D possibly corresponds to TRBD2 (6 bases). The J call is doubtful: the DNA matches TRBJ2-7 better. This CDR3 comprises 15 residues. The germline gives CDR1 SGHAT, CDR2 FQNNGV.

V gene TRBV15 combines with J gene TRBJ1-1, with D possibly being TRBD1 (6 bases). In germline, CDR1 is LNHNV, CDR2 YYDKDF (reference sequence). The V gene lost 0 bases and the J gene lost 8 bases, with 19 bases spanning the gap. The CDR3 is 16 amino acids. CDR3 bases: TGTGCCACCAGCAGAGAGAGGGGGGCGGTGAACCTCGAAGCTTTCTTT. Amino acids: CATSRERGAVNLEAFF.

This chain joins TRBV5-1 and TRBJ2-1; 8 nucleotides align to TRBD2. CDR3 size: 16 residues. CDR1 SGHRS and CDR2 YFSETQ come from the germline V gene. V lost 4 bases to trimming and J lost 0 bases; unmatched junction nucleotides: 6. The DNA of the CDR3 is TGCGCCAGCAGCCGGACTAGCCCCCACTCCTACAATGAGCAGTTCTTC. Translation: CASSRTSPHSYNEQFF.

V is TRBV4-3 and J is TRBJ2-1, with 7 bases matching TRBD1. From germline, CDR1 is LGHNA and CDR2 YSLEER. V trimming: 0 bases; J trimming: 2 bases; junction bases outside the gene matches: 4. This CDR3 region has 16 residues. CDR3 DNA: TGCGCCAGCAGCCAAGATGGGGACAGTCCCTACAATGAGCAGTTCTTC. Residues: CASSQDGDSPYNEQFF.